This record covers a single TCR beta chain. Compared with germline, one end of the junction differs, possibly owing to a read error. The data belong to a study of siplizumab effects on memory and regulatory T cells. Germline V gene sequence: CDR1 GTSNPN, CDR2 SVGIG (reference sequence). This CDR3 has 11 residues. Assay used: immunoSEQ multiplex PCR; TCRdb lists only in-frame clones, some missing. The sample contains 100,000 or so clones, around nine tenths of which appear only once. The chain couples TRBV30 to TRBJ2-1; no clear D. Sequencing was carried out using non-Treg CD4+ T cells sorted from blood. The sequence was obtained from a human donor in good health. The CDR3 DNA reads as TGTGCATGGAGCCTCGAAGGGATTCAGTTCTTC. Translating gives CAWSLEGIQFF.